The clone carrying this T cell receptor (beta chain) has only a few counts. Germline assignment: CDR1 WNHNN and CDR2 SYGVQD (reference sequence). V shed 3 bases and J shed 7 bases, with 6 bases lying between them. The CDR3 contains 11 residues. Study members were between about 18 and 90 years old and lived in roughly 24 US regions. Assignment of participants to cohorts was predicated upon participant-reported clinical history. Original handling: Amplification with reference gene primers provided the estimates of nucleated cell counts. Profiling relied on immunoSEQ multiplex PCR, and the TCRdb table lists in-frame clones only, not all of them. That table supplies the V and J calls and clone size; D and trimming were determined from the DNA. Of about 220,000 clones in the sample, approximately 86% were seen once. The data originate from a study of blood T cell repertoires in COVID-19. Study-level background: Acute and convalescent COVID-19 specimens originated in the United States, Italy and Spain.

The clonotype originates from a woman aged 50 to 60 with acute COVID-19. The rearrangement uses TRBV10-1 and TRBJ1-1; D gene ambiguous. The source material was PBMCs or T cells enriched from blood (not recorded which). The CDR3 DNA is TGCGCCAGCAGTGAAAGACATGAAGCTTTCTTT. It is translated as CASSERHEAFF.